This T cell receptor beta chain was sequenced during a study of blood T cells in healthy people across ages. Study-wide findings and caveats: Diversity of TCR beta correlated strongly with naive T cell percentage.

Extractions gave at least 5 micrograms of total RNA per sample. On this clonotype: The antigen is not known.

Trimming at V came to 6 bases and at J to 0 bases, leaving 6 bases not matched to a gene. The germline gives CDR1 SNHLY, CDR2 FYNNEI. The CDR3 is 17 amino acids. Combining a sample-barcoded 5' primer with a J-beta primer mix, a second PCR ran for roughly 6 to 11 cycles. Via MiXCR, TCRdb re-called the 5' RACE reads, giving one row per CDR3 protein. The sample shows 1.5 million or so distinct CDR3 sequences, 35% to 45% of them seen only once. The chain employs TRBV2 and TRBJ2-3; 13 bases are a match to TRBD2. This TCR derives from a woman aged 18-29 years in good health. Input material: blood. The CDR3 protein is CASSLLLAGGSTDTQYF. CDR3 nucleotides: TGTGCCAGCAGCCTATTACTAGCGGGAGGGAGCACAGATACGCAGTATTTT.